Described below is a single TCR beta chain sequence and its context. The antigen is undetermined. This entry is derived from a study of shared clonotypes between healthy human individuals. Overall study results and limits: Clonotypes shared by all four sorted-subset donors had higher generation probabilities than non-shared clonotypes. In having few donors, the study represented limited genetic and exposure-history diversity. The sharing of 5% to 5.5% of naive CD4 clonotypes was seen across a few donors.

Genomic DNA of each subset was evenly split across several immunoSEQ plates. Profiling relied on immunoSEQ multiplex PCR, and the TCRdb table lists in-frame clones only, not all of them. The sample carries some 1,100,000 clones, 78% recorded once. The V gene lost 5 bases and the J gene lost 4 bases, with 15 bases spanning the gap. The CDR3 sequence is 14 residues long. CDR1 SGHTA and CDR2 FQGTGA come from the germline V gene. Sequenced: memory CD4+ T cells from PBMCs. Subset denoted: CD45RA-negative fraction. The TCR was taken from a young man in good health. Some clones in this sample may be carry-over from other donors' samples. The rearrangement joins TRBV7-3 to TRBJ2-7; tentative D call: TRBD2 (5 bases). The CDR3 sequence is CASSTDSGGYEQYF. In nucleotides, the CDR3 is TGTGCCAGCAGCACTGACTCGGGCGGGTACGAGCAGTACTTC.